This T cell receptor beta chain was observed in a study of HIV-infected patients and healthy controls. This clonotype was detected only a few times. TCRdb called the 5' RACE reads again in MiXCR, with one record for every CDR3 protein. Of tens of thousands of distinct CDR3 sequences detected, 15% to 20% appear once; the ten largest clones hold approximately 5%. Trimming at V came to 6 bases and at J to 0 bases, leaving 1 base not matched to a gene. This CDR3 contains 14 residues. CDR1 is ENHRY and CDR2 is SYGVKD in the germline V gene. The sequenced sample consisted of CD4+ T cells from blood. The chain joins TRBV10-3 to TRBJ2-3; 9 nucleotides agree with TRBD2. The receptor comes from a human donor in good health. In DNA, the CDR3 is TGTGCCATCAGAACTAGCGGGAGCACAGATACGCAGTATTTT. Translation gives CAIRTSGSTDTQYF.